These 26 T cell receptor beta chains were all obtained from the same sample, sequenced in a study of CD8+CD57+ T cells in acquired aplastic anemia (dated by TCRdb to the late 2010s). Sequencing used an Illumina HiSeq 2000. Genomic DNA was used as template for profiling of TCR beta VDJ combinations and CDR3 sequences. Using fastp at Q25 and MiXCR, TCRdb reprocessed the public reads and kept productive beta chains. Rows matching on CDR3 protein sequence are summarized as one entry with the most common DNA and genes. The sample profile shows some 150,000 distinct CDR3 sequences; around 48% of them were found once. Clones ranked in the top ten supply more than 1% of the sample. The patients picked for sequencing were ones in whom flow cytometry had shown an expansion of CD8+CD57+ cells. Sequenced sample: sorted CD4+, CD8+, or CD8+CD57+ T cells (not recorded which) from PBMCs. The receptors originated from a human donor with aplastic anemia.

The chain recombines TRBV6-1 with TRBJ2-1; a possible D gene is TRBD2 (5 bases). The CDR3 is 13 amino acids. Trimming removed 7 bases from V and 10 bases from J, with 17 bases in between. The germline V gene has CDR1 MNHNS and CDR2 SASEGT. The CDR3 coding sequence is TGTGCCAGCATGATATGGGGAGAGCGGGAGCAGTTCTTC. It yields the protein CASMIWGEREQFF.

This clonotype was recorded many times. The V gene is TRBV19, the J gene TRBJ1-2; D may be TRBD1 (5 bases). The germline V gene has CDR1 LNHDA and CDR2 SQIVND (reference sequence). Trimming pared 5 bases from V and 8 bases from J, leaving 15 bases between. The CDR3 contains 13 residues. The CDR3 here is CASSYRNSAGYTF. The CDR3 coding sequence is TGTGCCAGTAGTTACAGGAATTCGGCCGGCTACACCTTC.

This clonotype came up a few times. Given a much more abundant clone one base away, this may be a read error. The V gene is TRBV7-8, the J gene TRBJ1-4; TRBD1 is a possible D gene (5 bases). The CDR3 spans 14 residues. Germline CDR1 is SGHVS and CDR2 is FQNEAQ. CDR3 in DNA: TGTGCCAGCAGCTTAGAGACGGGGGGAGAAAAACTGCTTTTT. Amino acid sequence: CASSLETGGEKLLF. The variable domain in full, completed from reference TRBV7-8 and TRBJ1-4, reads GAGVSQSPRYKVAKRGQDVALRCDPISGHVSLFWYQQALGQGPEFLTYFQNEAQLDKSGLPSDRFFAERPEGSVSTLKIQRTQQEDSAVYLCASSLETGGEKLLFGSGTQLSVL.

In its sample, this clonotype was seen many times. The gene calls are TRBV4-3 and TRBJ2-5, with 7 bases identical to TRBD2. The CDR3 sequence is 16 residues long. With V trimmed by 2 bases and J by 5 bases, 11 bases remained unmatched. Germline V gene lookup returns CDR1 LGHNA and CDR2 YSLEER. CDR3 coding DNA: TGCGCCAGCAGCCAATCGGCCCGGGGGGTAAGGGAGACCCAGTACTTC. It yields the protein CASSQSARGVRETQYF.

J is TRBJ1-2 and V is TRBV4-3; possibly TRBD1 for D (5 bases). The V gene's germline CDR1 is LGHNA and CDR2 YSLEER. This CDR3 contains 15 residues. V was trimmed by 1 base and J by 5 bases, leaving 14 bases between them. This chain's CDR3 is CASSQGRGAGYGYTF. The CDR3 nucleotides are TGCGCCAGCAGCCAAGGGAGAGGGGCGGGGTATGGCTACACCTTC.

The V gene is TRBV4-3, the J gene TRBJ2-1; 10 bases map to TRBD2. CDR3 size: 16 residues. CDR1 and CDR2 from the germline V gene are LGHNA and YSLEER. V lost 2 bases, J lost 7 bases, and 8 bases stayed unmatched. The CDR3 DNA is TGCGCCAGCAGCCAATCAGCGGGGGGGCATTTAAATGAGCAGTTCTTC. It translates to CASSQSAGGHLNEQFF.

The J gene is TRBJ1-5, the V gene TRBV9; D is perhaps TRBD1 (5 bases). V was cut by 0 bases and J by 6 bases, with 10 bases left in between. The germline V gene has CDR1 SGDLS and CDR2 YYNGEE. The CDR3 length is 14 residues. CDR3 loop: CASSVGGAGQPQHF. The CDR3 region has the DNA TGTGCCAGCAGCGTAGGGGGCGCCGGTCAGCCCCAGCATTTT.

The CDR3 DNA sequence: TGTGCCAGCTCACCACAAGGAGGGAGAGATACGCAGTATTTT. This sequence encodes CASSPQGGRDTQYF. The gene calls are TRBV18 and TRBJ2-3; weak D call: TRBD2 (6 bases). Looked up from germline, CDR1 is KGHSH and CDR2 is LQKENI. The CDR3 spans 14 residues. Deletions cut 1 base from V and 5 bases from J, with 10 bases between.

CDR3 residues: CASSLTRGDYEQYF. The CDR3 DNA sequence: TGTGCCAGCAGCTTAACACGGGGGGACTACGAGCAGTACTTC. The V gene is TRBV7-9, the J gene TRBJ2-7, with 7 nucleotides matching TRBD2. V was pared by 2 bases and J by 3 bases, with 4 bases of the junction left unmatched. Germline V gene sequence: CDR1 SEHNR, CDR2 FQNEAQ (reference sequence). This CDR3 is built from 14 residues.

This clonotype showed up many times. The chain uses TRBV9 and TRBJ2-5, with a tentative D call TRBD2 (5 bases). CDR1 is SGDLS and CDR2 is YYNGEE in the germline V gene. CDR3 length: 13 amino acids. V dropped 5 bases and J dropped 4 bases, with 12 bases sitting between them. The CDR3 spells CASSAGRGETQYF. DNA for the CDR3: TGTGCCAGCAGTGCGGGTCGGGGAGAGACCCAGTACTTC.

The gene calls are TRBV15 and TRBJ1-5, with D possibly TRBD1 on 6 matching bases. V lost 11 bases, J lost 0 bases, and 20 bases lay in between. Germline loops: CDR1 LNHNV, CDR2 YYDKDF (reference sequence). CDR3 length: 16 residues. CDR3 DNA sequence: TGTGCCGCAAACTGGGGGCTCCCCACTAGCAATCAGCCCCAGCATTTT. This gives the protein CAANWGLPTSNQPQHF.

The V gene is TRBV19, the J gene TRBJ2-3; no firm D call. Deletions cut 2 bases from V and 0 bases from J, with 6 bases between. Germline V gene data show CDR1 as LNHDA and CDR2 as SQIVND (reference sequence). This CDR3 region has 14 residues. CDR3 region: CASSIKASTDTQYF. The CDR3 nucleotides read TGTGCCAGTAGTATAAAGGCGAGCACAGATACGCAGTATTTT. The full variable domain, its missing parts supplied by reference TRBV19 and TRBJ2-3, is DGGITQSPKYLFRKEGQNVTLSCEQNLNHDAMYWYRQDPGQGLRLIYYSQIVNDFQKGDIAEGYSVSREKKESFPLTVTSAQKNPTAFYLCASSIKASTDTQYFGPGTRLTVL.

The J gene is TRBJ2-2, the V gene TRBV9; a weak D match, TRBD2 (6 bases). The V gene's germline CDR1 is SGDLS and CDR2 YYNGEE. The CDR3 loop spans 15 amino acids. Trimming removed 0 bases at V and 5 bases at J, with 11 bases between. This CDR3 is CASSVAGLPTGELFF. CDR3 coding DNA: TGTGCCAGCAGCGTAGCGGGACTTCCAACCGGGGAGCTGTTTTTT.

This clonotype showed up just a few times. The V and J genes are TRBV7-6 and TRBJ2-2, with D uncertain. The CDR3 length is 12 residues. The V end lost 1 base, the J end lost 5 bases, and 2 bases lay between the germline ends. Germline CDR1 reads SGHVS; CDR2 reads FNYEAQ. CDR3 region: CASSLVTGELFF. DNA of the CDR3: TGTGCCAGCAGCTTAGTAACCGGGGAGCTGTTTTTT.

The V call is TRBV10-3, the J call TRBJ1-3, with D possibly TRBD1 on 5 matching bases. CDR1 and CDR2 (germline): ENHRY, SYGVKD. This CDR3 has 15 residues. V was trimmed by 6 bases and J by 4 bases, leaving 16 bases between them. CDR3 loop: CAISPRQTEGNTIYF. As DNA, the CDR3 is TGTGCCATCAGCCCCCGACAGACCGAAGGAAACACCATATATTTT.

CDR3: CASSRADEKLFF. In DNA form, the CDR3 reads TGTGCCAGCAGCAGGGCCGATGAAAAACTGTTTTTT. This chain links TRBV2 with TRBJ1-4, with a weak D call TRBD1 (5 bases). CDR1 and CDR2 (germline): SNHLY, FYNNEI. The V end was cut by 6 bases, the J end by 6 bases, with 8 bases between. This CDR3 is built from 12 residues. Full variable domain (missing parts from reference TRBV2 and TRBJ1-4): EPEVTQTPSHQVTQMGQEVILRCVPISNHLYFYWYRQILGQKVEFLVSFYNNEISEKSEIFDDQFSVERPDGSNFTLKIRSTKLEDSAMYFCASSRADEKLFFGSGTQLSVL.

This clonotype was seen more than once but under ten times. The rearrangement joins TRBV7-8 to TRBJ2-3; D unclear. CDR1 and CDR2 from the germline V gene are SGHVS and FQNEAQ. V lost 4 bases, J lost 0 bases, and 8 bases lay in between. This CDR3 is built from 14 residues. The chain's CDR3 is CASSSSPSTDTQYF. CDR3 sequence (DNA): TGTGCCAGCAGCTCCTCACCTAGCACAGATACGCAGTATTTT. Combining the CDR3 with reference TRBV7-8 and TRBJ2-3 gives the whole variable domain GAGVSQSPRYKVAKRGQDVALRCDPISGHVSLFWYQQALGQGPEFLTYFQNEAQLDKSGLPSDRFFAERPEGSVSTLKIQRTQQEDSAVYLCASSSSPSTDTQYFGPGTRLTVL.

This clonotype showed up just a few times. Since a much larger clone is just one base distant, this may be a read error. The CDR3 DNA reads as TGTGCCTGCAGTGAAGCGGGACAGGATGGCTACACCTTC. Its translation: CACSEAGQDGYTF. This chain links TRBV6-1 with TRBJ1-2; 8 nucleotides align to TRBD1. This CDR3 has 13 amino acids. Germline V CDR1 and CDR2: MNHNS, SASEGT.

Concerning this clonotype: The junction does not match germline at one end; this may be a read error. V is TRBV7-2 and J is TRBJ1-2, with D possibly being TRBD1 (6 bases). Germline loops: CDR1 SGHTA, CDR2 FQGNSA. CDR3 length: 13 amino acids. CDR3 in DNA: TGTGCCCGCAGCTTAATGGCAGGGGATGGCTACACCTTC. Its protein product is CARSLMAGDGYTF.

A few counts support this clonotype. A much larger clone differs from this one at a single base, so this may be a read error. The CDR3 carries no conserved terminal phenylalanine or tryptophan, so it likely arises from a read error. The chain uses TRBV13 and TRBJ1-2, with unresolved D. Trimming removed 8 bases from V and 1 base from J, with 5 bases in between. CDR3 size: 11 residues. CDR1 and CDR2 from the germline V gene are PRHDT and FYEKMQ (reference sequence). The CDR3 reads CASVGNYGYTL. CDR3 in DNA: TGTGCCAGCGTTGGTAACTATGGCTACACCCTC.

This chain joins TRBV18 and TRBJ1-4; a weak D match, TRBD1 (5 bases). Between the trimmed V and J ends, which lost 6 bases and 8 bases, there was a span of 13 bases. The CDR3 has 13 amino acids. Germline V gene sequence: CDR1 KGHSH, CDR2 LQKENI. The DNA of the CDR3 is TGTGCCAGCTCCCCCGGGACGAGGGAAAAACTGTTTTTT. Encoded protein: CASSPGTREKLFF.

The chain uses TRBV10-1 and TRBJ2-3; tentatively, D is TRBD2 (6 bases). CDR1 and CDR2 (germline): WNHNN, SYGVQD (reference sequence). The CDR3 has 16 amino acids. Trimming took 0 bases from V and 0 from J, leaving 10 bases between them. CDR3 nucleotides: TGCGCCAGCAGTGAGTCGAAAGGGACTAGCACAGATACGCAGTATTTT. This sequence encodes CASSESKGTSTDTQYF.

This clonotype was seen ten or more times. The chain uses TRBV10-2 and TRBJ2-1, with D unresolved. Germline CDR1 WSHSY, CDR2 SAAADI. This CDR3 has 12 amino acids. V gave up 7 bases and J gave up 5 bases, with 9 bases separating them. In DNA, the CDR3 is TGCGCCAGCACGGAACTTAACAATGAGCAGTTCTTC. Its translation: CASTELNNEQFF.

The chain is built from TRBV15 and TRBJ2-7; D possibly matches TRBD1 or TRBD2 (5 bases each). This CDR3 is 16 amino acids long. CDR1 and CDR2 from the germline V gene are LNHNV and YYDKDF (reference sequence). Trimming took off 2 bases at V and 0 bases at J, with 14 bases between the two ends. The CDR3 loop reads CATSRQQRGSSYEQYF. CDR3 sequence (DNA): TGTGCCACCAGCAGACAACAGAGGGGCAGCTCCTACGAGCAGTACTTC.

This clonotype has at least ten counts. The chain combines TRBV6-5 with TRBJ2-7; tentatively, D is TRBD2 (6 bases). The CDR3 is made up of 13 amino acids. Trimming cost V 2 bases and J 6 bases, with 11 bases left between them. Germline V gene data show CDR1 as MNHEY and CDR2 as SVGAGI. Written as DNA, the CDR3 is TGTGCCAGCAGTTACCCAACAGCGGGCGAGCAGTACTTC. The encoded protein is CASSYPTAGEQYF.

The genes are TRBV2 and TRBJ2-2; D not resolved. Germline V CDR1 and CDR2: SNHLY, FYNNEI. CDR3 size: 13 residues. V gave up 3 bases and J gave up 1 base, with 3 bases separating them. This CDR3 reads CASSEWNTGELFF. As DNA, the CDR3 is TGTGCCAGCAGTGAGTGGAACACCGGGGAGCTGTTTTTT.